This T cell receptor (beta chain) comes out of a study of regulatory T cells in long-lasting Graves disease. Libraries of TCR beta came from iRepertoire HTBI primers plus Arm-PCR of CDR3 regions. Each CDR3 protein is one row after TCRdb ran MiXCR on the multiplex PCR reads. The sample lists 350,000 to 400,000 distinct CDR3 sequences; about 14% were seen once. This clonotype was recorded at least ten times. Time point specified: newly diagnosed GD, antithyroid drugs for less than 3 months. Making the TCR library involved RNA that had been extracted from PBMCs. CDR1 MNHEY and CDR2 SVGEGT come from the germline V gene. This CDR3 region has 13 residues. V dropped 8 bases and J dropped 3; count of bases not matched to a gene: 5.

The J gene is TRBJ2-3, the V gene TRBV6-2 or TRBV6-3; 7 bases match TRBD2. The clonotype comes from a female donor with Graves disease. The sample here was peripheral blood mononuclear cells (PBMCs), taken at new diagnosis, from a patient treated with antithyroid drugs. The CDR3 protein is CASAAGYTDTQYF. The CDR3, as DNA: TGTGCCAGCGCAGCGGGATATACAGATACGCAGTATTTT.